These T cell receptor beta chains were read from a single sample in a study of identifying expanded T cells in peripheral blood. Profiling relied on immunoSEQ multiplex PCR, and the TCRdb table lists in-frame clones only, not all of them. The table includes about 85,000 clones, about 91% detected once. Specimen: blood. All receptors come from a person aged 18 to 75 in good health. The CDR3 runs from the conserved cysteine through the conserved F or W. D genes are given only for firm matches. Some rows have no size entry. The others give once, few or many, or a class for an expanded clone.

V	J	D	size	DNA	CDR3
TRBV19	TRBJ1-5	TRBD1	-	TGTGCCAGTAGCCCCGACAGGGATCTTCAGCCCCAGCATTTT	CASSPDRDLQPQHF
TRBV5-6	TRBJ2-1	-	-	TGTGCCAGCAGCCACGAAAGCGGCAATGAGCAGTTCTTC	CASSHESGNEQFF
TRBV7-2	TRBJ2-1	TRBD1	few	TGTGCCAGCAGCGGGCAGGGGGTGGGCGAGCAGTTCTTC	CASSGQGVGEQFF
TRBV5-4	TRBJ2-2	TRBD1	-	TGTGCCAGCAGCTTGGGGACAGGGGGTATCACCGGGGAGCTGTTTTTT	CASSLGTGGITGELFF
TRBV30	TRBJ1-3	TRBD1	-	TGTGCCTGGGACCCTCTCAGGGGGTCCCCTGGAAACACCATATATTTT	CAWDPLRGSPGNTIYF
TRBV6-5	TRBJ1-1	-	-	TGTGCCAGCAGTCTGTACGTGGGGAACACTGAAGCTTTCTTT	CASSLYVGNTEAFF
TRBV2	TRBJ1-1	TRBD1	-	TGTGCCAGCAGAGAACCCGGGACAGGCATGAACACTGAAGCTTTCTTT	CASREPGTGMNTEAFF
TRBV6-1	TRBJ1-3	-	-	TGTGCCAGCAGCCAGACAGGTGCGCTGGGGAACACCATATATTTT	CASSQTGALGNTIYF
TRBV7-2	TRBJ1-1	-	-	TGTGCCAGCAGCTTATTCTCAGAGAACACTGAAGCTTTCTTT	CASSLFSENTEAFF
TRBV13	TRBJ1-4	TRBD1	-	TGTGCCAGCAGCCCCCCAGGGGGACGGGGTGAAAAACTGTTTTTT	CASSPPGGRGEKLFF
TRBV30	TRBJ2-3	-	-	TGTGCCTGGAGTGTAAAGGGGGGCTCCCAGAAAGATACGCAGTATTTT	CAWSVKGGSQKDTQYF
TRBV6-6	TRBJ2-3	TRBD2	-	TGTGCCAGCAGTTTGCGGACTAGCCCCACAGATACGCAGTATTTT	CASSLRTSPTDTQYF
TRBV11-2	TRBJ2-5	-	-	TGTGCCAGCAGCTTATTCCAGGGTTATCAAGAGACCCAGTACTTC	CASSLFQGYQETQYF
TRBV25-1	TRBJ2-7	-	few	TGTGCCAGCAGTCACGGGCGACAGGCTACCTACGAGCAGTACTTC	CASSHGRQATYEQYF
TRBV11-3	TRBJ2-1	-	-	TGTGCCAGCAGCCAGGACAGATTTTCAGGTGAGCAGTTCTTC	CASSQDRFSGEQFF
TRBV28	TRBJ2-2	-	-	TGTGCCAGCGCGGGGTTTAGTGACGGGGAGCTGTTTTTT	CASAGFSDGELFF
TRBV7-9	TRBJ2-7	-	-	TGTGCCAGCAGCCATGGGACGTCCAGCGAGCAGTACTTC	CASSHGTSSEQYF
TRBV19	TRBJ2-5	-	-	TGTGCCAGTAGTATAGTTACGGGAGCCGCGGAGACCCAGTACTTC	CASSIVTGAAETQYF
TRBV6-4	TRBJ2-2	-	-	TGTGCCAGCAGTGAAGAGGCTAGCCACACCGGGGAGCTGTTTTTT	CASSEEASHTGELFF
TRBV7-2	TRBJ1-3	TRBD1	-	TGTGCCAGCAGCCTACCCCAGGGACAGGGGAACACCATATATTTT	CASSLPQGQGNTIYF
TRBV29-1	TRBJ2-7	-	-	TGCAGCGCAAGATCATCGGGGGAGCAGTACTTC	CSARSSGEQYF
TRBV5-1	TRBJ1-1	TRBD1	-	TGCGCCAGCAGCTTGTGGGGACAGGAAATAAACACTGAAGCTTTCTTT	CASSLWGQEINTEAFF
TRBV10-3	TRBJ2-7	TRBD1	-	TGTGCCATCAGTGAGTCCGGGACAGGTGTGGGGGAGCAGTACTTC	CAISESGTGVGEQYF